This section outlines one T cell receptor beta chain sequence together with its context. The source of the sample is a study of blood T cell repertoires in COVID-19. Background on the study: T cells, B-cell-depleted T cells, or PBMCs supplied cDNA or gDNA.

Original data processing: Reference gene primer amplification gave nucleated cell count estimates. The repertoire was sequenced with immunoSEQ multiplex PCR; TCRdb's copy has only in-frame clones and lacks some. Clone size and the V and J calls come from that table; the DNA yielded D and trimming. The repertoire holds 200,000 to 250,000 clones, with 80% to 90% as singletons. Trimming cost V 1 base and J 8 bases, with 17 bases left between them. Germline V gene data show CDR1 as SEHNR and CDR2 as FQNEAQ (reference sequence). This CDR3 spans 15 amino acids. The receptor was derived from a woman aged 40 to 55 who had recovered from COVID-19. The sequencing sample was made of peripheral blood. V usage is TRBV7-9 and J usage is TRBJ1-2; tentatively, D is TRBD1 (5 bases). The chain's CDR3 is CASSLDPGELRGYTF. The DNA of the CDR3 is TGTGCCAGCAGCTTAGACCCGGGGGAGTTGAGGGGCTACACCTTC.